What follows describes a single TCR beta chain. This sample is part of a study of T cells after somatic rescue of genetic block. The CDR3 sequence is 15 residues long. Germline V gives CDR1 LGHNT, CDR2 FRNRAP. Trimming at V came to 3 bases and at J to 3 bases, leaving 5 bases not matched to a gene. Generated by immunoSEQ multiplex PCR, the TCRdb table keeps only in-frame clones and is missing some. Among roughly 65,000 clones listed, roughly 92% were seen once. The gene calls are TRBV12-5 and TRBJ2-3; 8 nucleotides agree with TRBD1. The sample consisted of peripheral blood mononuclear cells (PBMCs). This receptor was taken from a man aged 40-49 years. The CDR3 reads CASGFPRGRTDTQYF. In DNA, the CDR3 is TGTGCTAGTGGTTTCCCCAGGGGGCGGACAGATACGCAGTATTTT.